The next 21 T cell receptor beta chains were all read from a single sample in a study of Ad26.COV2.S vaccination and SARS-CoV-2 variants. Sequencing used immunoSEQ multiplex PCR; TCRdb keeps in-frame clones, though not all of them. The sample yields some 350,000 clones, roughly 81% seen once. Treatment here: some 20 received Ad26.COV2.S at low or high dose, single or two shots; several received placebo; per-sample allocation not given. All samples were drawn on day 63, counting from the first vaccine or placebo injection. The sample was peripheral blood, taken in a trial of Ad26.COV2.S vaccine versus placebo. All receptors derive from a person aged 18-60 years who received the Ad26.COV2.S COVID-19 vaccine or a placebo.

With respect to this clone: Just one base apart from a much larger clone, this may be a read error. This rearrangement joins TRBV12-3 or TRBV12-4 to TRBJ2-7; D assignment may be TRBD1 or TRBD2 (5 bases each). The CDR3 spans 10 residues. Trimming took 8 bases from V and 3 from J, leaving 5 bases between them. CDR3 bases: TGTGCCAGCGGGGGCTACGAGCAGTACTTC. Protein: CASGGYEQYF.

The rearrangement links TRBV27 to TRBJ2-3; weak D call: TRBD2 (6 bases). CDR1 MNHEY and CDR2 SMNVEV come from the germline V gene (reference sequence). This CDR3 is 15 amino acids long. Trimming took off 10 bases at V and 2 bases at J, with 19 bases between the two ends. CDR3: CATAPMGGATDTQYF. CDR3 DNA: TGTGCCACCGCGCCCATGGGCGGGGCCACAGATACGCAGTATTTT.

This clone was found once. The V call is TRBV13, the J call TRBJ2-3, with D possibly being TRBD1 (6 bases). V dropped 2 bases and J dropped 1 base, with 10 bases sitting between them. The CDR3 is 15 amino acids. Germline V gene lookup returns CDR1 PRHDT and CDR2 FYEKMQ (reference sequence). The CDR3 nucleotides read TGTGCCAGCAGCTTACGAGGGGGTCGCACAGATACGCAGTATTTT. This codes for CASSLRGGRTDTQYF.

The sample holds one count of this clone. The rearrangement links TRBV28 to TRBJ2-1; D not resolved. The length of the CDR3 is 13 residues. Germline CDR1 and CDR2: MDHEN and SYDVKM. The V and J ends lost 10 bases and 2 bases respectively, with 12 bases between them. The CDR3 DNA is TGTGCCACCTCCCCTTCAACCTACAATGAGCAGTTCTTC. Translation gives CATSPSTYNEQFF. The full variable domain, in which reference TRBV28 and TRBJ2-1 provide the parts outside the CDR3, is DVKVTQSSRYLVKRTGEKVFLECVQDMDHENMFWYRQDPGLGLRLIYFSYDVKMKEKGDIPEGYSVSREKKERFSLILESASTNQTSMYLCATSPSTYNEQFFGPGTRLTVL.

CDR3 in amino acids: CASSLIWGQGQPQHF. DNA for the CDR3: TGTGCCAGCAGCTTGATTTGGGGGCAGGGACAGCCCCAGCATTTT. This chain connects TRBV5-5 to TRBJ1-5; D perhaps matches TRBD1 (6 bases). The CDR3 is made up of 15 amino acids. In germline, CDR1 is SGHKS, CDR2 YYEKEE (reference sequence). V lost 1 base to trimming and J lost 7 bases, with 15 bases between them.

This chain uses TRBV4-1 with TRBJ1-1, with no clear D. Germline CDR1 and CDR2: MGHRA and YSYEKL. CDR3 length: 16 amino acids. Trimming removed 0 bases at V and 0 bases at J, with 11 bases between. The CDR3 sequence is CASSQDRGSLNTEAFF. CDR3 DNA: TGCGCCAGCAGCCAAGATCGCGGGTCTTTGAACACTGAAGCTTTCTTT.

In its sample, this clone was seen a few times. The CDR3 sequence: CASSSQGSDEQYF. CDR3 DNA: TGCGCCAGCAGCTCTCAAGGGAGTGACGAGCAGTACTTC. The V call is TRBV5-1, the J call TRBJ2-7; possible D gene TRBD2, 5 bases. Trimming removed 3 bases from V and 5 bases from J, with 12 bases in between. Germline V gene lookup returns CDR1 SGHRS and CDR2 YFSETQ. The CDR3 sequence is 13 residues long.

A few counts support this clone. The chain couples TRBV4-3 to TRBJ2-7, with D unclear. V was trimmed by 0 bases and J by 0 bases, leaving 12 bases between them. The germline gives CDR1 LGHNA, CDR2 YSLEER. This CDR3 contains 16 residues. The CDR3 protein is CASSQDHAGSSYEQYF. The CDR3 DNA sequence: TGCGCCAGCAGCCAAGACCATGCAGGAAGCTCCTACGAGCAGTACTTC.

This clone was seen a single time. The chain recombines TRBV6-2 or TRBV6-3 with TRBJ1-5; tentative D call: TRBD1 (5 bases). Trimming removed 4 bases from V and 0 bases from J, with 10 bases in between. The CDR3 is made up of 15 amino acids. Germline V gene sequence: CDR1 MNHEY, CDR2 SVGEGT. CDR3 amino acids: CASSFEGDSNQPQHF. CDR3 sequence (DNA): TGTGCCAGCAGTTTCGAAGGGGATAGCAATCAGCCCCAGCATTTT.

The chain has TRBV12-3 or TRBV12-4 and TRBJ1-1; no clear D gene. This CDR3 is built from 13 residues. Trimming took 3 bases from V and 5 from J, leaving 10 bases between them. The CDR3 DNA reads as TGTGCCAGCAGTTTCACCCGGATGACTGAAGCTTTCTTT. It is translated as CASSFTRMTEAFF.

The chain links TRBV28 to TRBJ1-6; D gene ambiguous. The V gene's germline CDR1 is MDHEN and CDR2 SYDVKM. This CDR3 is built from 14 residues. Trimming stripped 7 bases from V and 0 bases from J, with 7 bases between. The CDR3, as DNA: TGTGCCAGCAAGCCGAGCTCCTATAATTCACCCCTCCACTTT. It specifies CASKPSSYNSPLHF.

The rearrangement links TRBV28 to TRBJ2-3; 8 bases are a match to TRBD2. The CDR3 extends over 17 amino acids. Germline V CDR1 and CDR2: MDHEN, SYDVKM. Trimming took 5 bases from V and 0 from J; bases not matched to a gene: 10. CDR3 sequence reads: CASSVGVLAESTDTQYF. CDR3 bases: TGTGCCAGCAGTGTCGGGGTACTAGCGGAAAGCACAGATACGCAGTATTTT.

The genes are TRBV3-1 (or the pseudogene TRBV3-2) and TRBJ2-5; D gene ambiguous. CDR3 length: 15 residues. In germline, CDR1 is LGHDT, CDR2 YNNKEL (reference sequence). The germline V and J ends were trimmed by 4 bases and 5 bases, with 17 bases remaining between them. The CDR3 bases are TGTGCCAGCAGCCCAACCCGAGCCAGCTGGGAGACCCAGTACTTC. This encodes CASSPTRASWETQYF.

The rearrangement uses TRBV2 and TRBJ2-3; D is ambiguous. The length of the CDR3 is 11 residues. Germline-derived CDR1 and CDR2 are SNHLY and FYNNEI. Trimming left V 4 bases short and J 13 bases short, with 12 bases between. The CDR3 loop reads CASSVADSEYF. In DNA form, the CDR3 reads TGTGCCAGCAGTGTTGCGGATTCGGAGTATTTT.

The gene calls are TRBV29-1 and TRBJ2-3; D remains unclear. The CDR3 totals 12 residues. Trimming shortened V by 5 bases and J by 1 base, and 7 bases separated the two germline ends. Germline V lookup: CDR1 SQVTM, CDR2 ANQGSEA. Here the CDR3 reads CSVLPGTDTQYF. In nucleotides, the CDR3 is TGCAGCGTTTTACCGGGCACAGATACGCAGTATTTT.

V is TRBV25-1 and J is TRBJ2-4; D tentatively reads TRBD1 or TRBD2 (6 bases each). This CDR3 spans 15 amino acids. V was shortened by 5 bases and J by 1 base, with 12 bases between the two germline ends. Germline CDR1 reads MGHDK; CDR2 reads SYGVNS. This CDR3 reads CASSTPGAAKNIQYF. The CDR3 nucleotides are TGTGCCAGCAGTACCCCGGGGGCGGCCAAAAACATTCAGTACTTC.

For the CDR3, the DNA is TGTGCCAGCAGCCCAGCCCCGGGAGTCCAAGAGACCCAGTACTTC. Its translation: CASSPAPGVQETQYF. The chain employs TRBV7-9 and TRBJ2-5; possible D gene TRBD2, 6 bases. Trimming removed 5 bases from V and 1 base from J, with 14 bases in between. The CDR3 extends over 15 amino acids. CDR1 is SEHNR and CDR2 is FQNEAQ in the germline V gene (reference sequence).

V usage is TRBV6-5 and J usage is TRBJ2-1; possibly TRBD1 for D (6 bases). Germline V gene sequence: CDR1 MNHEY, CDR2 SVGAGI. V lost 4 bases and J lost 6, with 13 bases in between. There are 14 residues in the CDR3. Here the CDR3 reads CASSSRQQGNEQFF. The CDR3 nucleotides are TGTGCCAGCAGTTCGCGCCAACAGGGCAATGAGCAGTTCTTC.

The chain is built from TRBV11-2 and TRBJ2-5, with 8 bases identical to TRBD1. V shed 8 bases and J 5 bases; nucleotides not matched to a gene: 10. The CDR3 consists of 14 residues. Germline assignment: CDR1 SGHAT and CDR2 FQNNGV. The CDR3 DNA follows: TGTGCCAGCGGATGGGACAGGTGGGGGGAGACCCAGTACTTC. The encoded protein is CASGWDRWGETQYF.

This clone was recorded only once. The chain carries TRBV5-4 and TRBJ2-3; no definite D call. Deletions cut 0 bases from V and 4 bases from J, with 15 bases between. Germline-derived CDR1 and CDR2 are SGHNT and YYREEE (reference sequence). The CDR3 is 16 amino acids. The CDR3 nucleotides are TGTGCCAGCAGCTTGGACTTCTCGACACGGGCAGATACGCAGTATTTT. It translates to CASSLDFSTRADTQYF.

This rearrangement joins TRBV9 to TRBJ2-3; D ambiguous. Trimming left V 0 bases short and J 10 bases short, with 15 bases between. The CDR3 has 14 residues. Germline CDR1 is SGDLS and CDR2 is YYNGEE. CDR3 bases: TGTGCCAGCAGCGTAGATAGGACGCCCATGTCGCAGTATTTT. Encoded protein: CASSVDRTPMSQYF.